Included here is one T cell receptor (beta chain) sequence, with context. These data belong to a study of shared clonotypes between healthy human individuals. V lost 5 bases and J 2 bases, leaving 13 bases between the germline ends. This CDR3 spans 15 amino acids. Germline-derived CDR1 and CDR2 are LNHDA and SQIVND (reference sequence). Generated by immunoSEQ multiplex PCR, the TCRdb table keeps only in-frame clones and is missing some. The sample shows roughly 700,000 clones, about 74% of them seen only once. This clonotype was obtained from a woman aged 25-40 years in good health. The source material was memory CD4+ T cells sorted from blood. Described subset: CD45RA-negative fraction. The chain joins TRBV19 to TRBJ1-5, with D unclear. The CDR3 sequence is CASSRRNRGNQPQHF. In DNA form, the CDR3 reads TGTGCCAGTAGTCGCAGGAATAGGGGCAATCAGCCCCAGCATTTT.